The source of this TCR beta chain is a study of T cells in tuberculosis. Regarding the study as a whole: Samples were chosen by availability of cryopreserved specimens. Using the GMM-specific repertoire gave around 90% accuracy versus over 60% with motifs. Active tuberculosis patients had shorter CDR3-alpha; the beta difference was nonsignificant. GMM-specific TCRs were nearer to active tuberculosis alpha repertoires, suggesting expansion.

As regards this clone: Its antigen is unidentified.

Per the germline V gene, CDR1 is SEHNR and CDR2 is FQNEAQ (reference sequence). The CDR3 runs to 16 residues. V shed 0 bases, J shed 9 bases, and the junction held 10 bases outside the gene matches. Generated by immunoSEQ multiplex PCR, the TCRdb table keeps only in-frame clones and is missing some. The sample lists about 33,000 clones, under 95% seen once, with 7% to 8% in the top ten. Input material: PBMCs. The source of this sequence is a donor aged 10-29 years with latent tuberculosis or without tuberculosis infection. Some clones in this sample may be carry-over from other donors' samples. The chain carries TRBV7-9 and TRBJ2-1; 8 bases map to TRBD1. CDR3: CASSLAVSRGQGEQFF. The CDR3 coding sequence is TGTGCCAGCAGCTTAGCAGTCTCCAGGGGGCAAGGTGAGCAGTTCTTC.